The clone carrying this TCR beta chain was counted a few times. The CDR3 contains 17 residues. Germline V gene lookup returns CDR1 SGHTA and CDR2 FQGNSA. V was cut by 4 bases and J by 0 bases, with 13 bases left in between. In the library, unique molecular identifiers were attached to individual cDNA molecules. TCRdb fed the RACE reads into MiXCR, producing one record per CDR3 protein. This sample has 300,000 to 400,000 distinct CDR3 sequences, with approximately 6.3% found just once. This sample stems from a study of human T cells and chemical hapten exposure. Overall study: On the upper back, patch tests were applied with 0.01% DPC and read at 6 days. Patients were mainly female, each with alopecia areata, totalis or universalis.

Time point here: patch test 1, 2 weeks after DPC sensitization. Treatment indicated: therapeutic diphenylcyclopropenone sensitization with weekly scalp DPC. Every donor had alopecia and was 18 to 70 years old; all were suitable for DPC. This material consisted of whole blood, taken in connection with sensitization to the hapten diphenylcyclopropenone (DPC). The chain recombines TRBV7-2 with TRBJ1-6; tentative D call: TRBD1 (6 bases). The receptor was isolated from a woman aged 18-29 years with alopecia areata. Some clones in this sample may be carry-over from other donors' samples. CDR3 bases: TGTGCCAGCAGCTCGGCAGGGGTGAGCTCCTATAATTCACCCCTCCACTTT. This codes for CASSSAGVSSYNSPLHF.